This T cell receptor (beta chain) originates from a study of CD8+ T cells in alopecia areata. Broader study findings: Lesional scalp displayed greater clonality than normal scalp, most notably in alopecia totalis/universalis. Mice showed clearer TCR sharing than patients did, a gap that was possibly HLA-related.

CDR3 length equals 13 residues. The V and J ends lost 1 base and 2 bases respectively, with 8 bases between them. Germline V gene lookup returns CDR1 SQVTM and CDR2 ANQGSEA. Concerning this clone: What it recognizes is unknown.

Following extraction, RNA underwent reverse transcription to cDNA, which served as the sequencing template. Sequencing was performed with immunoSEQ multiplex PCR; in TCRdb, only in-frame clones are kept and a portion is missing. The table records some 160,000 clones, 62% of them present only once. Isolation of CD4+ and CD8+ T cells from PBMCs was achieved by sorting. The origin of this receptor is a human donor in good health. Sequencing was carried out using CD8+ T cells sorted from blood. The J gene is TRBJ1-2, the V gene TRBV29-1; D possibly corresponds to TRBD1 (6 bases). The CDR3 is CSVEGGGNYGYTF. The DNA for the CDR3 is TGCAGCGTTGAAGGCGGGGGCAACTATGGCTACACCTTC.